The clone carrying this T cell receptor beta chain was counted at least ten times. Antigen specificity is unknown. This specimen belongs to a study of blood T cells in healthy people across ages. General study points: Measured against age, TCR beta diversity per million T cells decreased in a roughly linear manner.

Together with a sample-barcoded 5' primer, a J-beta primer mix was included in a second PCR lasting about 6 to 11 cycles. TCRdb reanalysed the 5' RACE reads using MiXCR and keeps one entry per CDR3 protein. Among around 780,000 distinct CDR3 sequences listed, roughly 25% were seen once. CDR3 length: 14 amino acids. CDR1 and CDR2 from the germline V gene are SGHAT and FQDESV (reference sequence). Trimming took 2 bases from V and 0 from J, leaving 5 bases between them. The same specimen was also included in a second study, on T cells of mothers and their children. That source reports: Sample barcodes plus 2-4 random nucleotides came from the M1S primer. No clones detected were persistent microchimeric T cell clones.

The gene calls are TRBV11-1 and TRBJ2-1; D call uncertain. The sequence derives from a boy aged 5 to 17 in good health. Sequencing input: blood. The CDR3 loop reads CASSLQSSYNEQFF. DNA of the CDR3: TGTGCCAGCAGCTTACAGAGCTCCTACAATGAGCAGTTCTTC.